Listed here are 25 T cell receptor beta chains from one sample, sequenced in a study of cytomegalovirus exposure and HLA in healthy donors. The PCR used 60 Vbeta and 13 Jbeta primers. Sequencing was performed with immunoSEQ multiplex PCR; in TCRdb, only in-frame clones are kept and a portion is missing. The profile shows 70,000 to 95,000 clones, around four fifths of them singletons. Input material: PBMCs. These receptors were collected from a man aged 25 to 45 in good health and CMV-seropositive.

V and J are TRBV9 and TRBJ2-3, with D hard to call. Germline V gene sequence: CDR1 SGDLS, CDR2 YYNGEE. This CDR3 has 15 amino acids. Trimming cost V 0 bases and J 4 bases, with 12 bases left between them. The DNA for the CDR3 is TGTGCCAGCAGCGTAGATCAGCGCCCCGCAGATACGCAGTATTTT. It codes for CASSVDQRPADTQYF.

The chain carries TRBV5-4 and TRBJ2-7, with D maybe TRBD2 (5 bases). V was trimmed by 4 bases and J by 5 bases, leaving 10 bases between them. The CDR3 contains 12 residues. Germline V lookup: CDR1 SGHNT, CDR2 YYREEE (reference sequence). The CDR3 loop reads CASSTDSNEQYF. CDR3 nucleotides: TGTGCCAGCAGCACGGACTCGAACGAGCAGTACTTC.

This sequence joins TRBV5-6 and TRBJ2-7; D gene uncertain. Germline loops: CDR1 SGHDT, CDR2 YYEEEE. The CDR3 spans 12 residues. The V end lost 1 base, the J end lost 7 bases, and 9 bases lay between the germline ends. As DNA, the CDR3 is TGTGCCAGCAGCTTGCGACCGAGGGAGCAGTACTTC. Translated: CASSLRPREQYF.

The chain joins TRBV6-1 to TRBJ2-4; 7 bases align to TRBD2. The CDR3 contains 16 residues. Germline trimming cut 4 bases from V and 0 bases from J; bases unmatched to any gene: 6. CDR1 is MNHNS, CDR2 SASEGT, per germline. CDR3 protein: CASSGLASVAKNIQYF. CDR3 DNA sequence: TGTGCCAGCAGTGGACTAGCCTCCGTAGCCAAAAACATTCAGTACTTC.

In the case of this clone: Other DNA sequences in the same sample also yield this CDR3. J is TRBJ2-7 and V is TRBV6-5; 8 bases match TRBD1. Per germline, CDR1 MNHEY and CDR2 SVGAGI. CDR3 length: 15 amino acids. J gave up 3 bases and V 2 bases, and 6 bases lay outside the gene matches. The CDR3 is CASSYPTGERYEQYF. For the CDR3, the DNA is TGTGCCAGCAGTTACCCGACAGGGGAACGCTACGAGCAGTACTTC.

The CDR3 coding sequence is TGTGCCAGCAGTTACGGGGGGACAGGGCACGGCGAGCAGTACTTC. Protein: CASSYGGTGHGEQYF. The genes are TRBV6-5 and TRBJ2-7, with TRBD1 matching 9 bases. Looked up from germline, CDR1 is MNHEY and CDR2 is SVGAGI. This CDR3 comprises 15 residues. Trimming cost V 2 bases and J 6 bases; bases outside gene matches: 8.

This clone was counted only a few times. CDR3 DNA: TGCGCCAGCAGCCGGACGCGACATTGGGACAGGGCTGAAAAACTGTTTTTT. Translation gives CASSRTRHWDRAEKLFF. The chain joins TRBV4-1 to TRBJ1-4; TRBD1 matches at 9 bases. CDR3 length: 17 amino acids. The junction had 13 bases not matched to a gene; V was cut back by 4 bases and J by 7 bases. Germline V gene sequence: CDR1 MGHRA, CDR2 YSYEKL.

This chain links TRBV7-2 with TRBJ2-7; no firm D call. The CDR3 loop spans 15 amino acids. The V end was cut by 1 base, the J end by 5 bases, with 15 bases between. Germline-derived CDR1 and CDR2 are SGHTA and FQGNSA. The DNA for the CDR3 is TGTGCCAGCAGCTTAGGGATATCCTACAGTGACGAGCAGTACTTC. Residues: CASSLGISYSDEQYF.

This clone showed up just once. The chain combines TRBV7-9 with TRBJ2-7; 7 bases fit TRBD1. The CDR3 has 14 amino acids. From germline, CDR1 is SEHNR and CDR2 FQNEAQ (reference sequence). J gave up 3 bases and V 5 bases, and 7 bases lay outside the gene matches. This chain's CDR3 is CASSRPGTDYEQYF. CDR3 coding DNA: TGTGCCAGCAGCCGTCCCGGGACAGACTACGAGCAGTACTTC.

This clone has only one observation. The V call is TRBV6-5, the J call TRBJ2-3; 9 bases are a match to TRBD2. Looked up from germline, CDR1 is MNHEY and CDR2 is SVGAGI. Losses at the gene ends were 6 bases for V and 6 bases for J; bases not matched to a gene: 7. The CDR3 spans 14 residues. This CDR3 reads CASSGTSRIDTQYF. DNA for the CDR3: TGTGCCAGCAGCGGGACTAGCCGTATCGATACGCAGTATTTT.

The rearrangement uses TRBV5-1 and TRBJ2-1; 9 positions agree with TRBD1. This CDR3 has 11 amino acids. Germline V lookup: CDR1 SGHRS, CDR2 YFSETQ. V trimming: 5 bases; J trimming: 15 bases; junction bases outside the gene matches: 6. Here the CDR3 reads CASSTGTGRFF. DNA for the CDR3: TGCGCCAGCAGTACCGGGACAGGGAGGTTCTTC.

The chain uses TRBV7-3 and TRBJ2-1, with 7 bases aligning to TRBD2. From germline, CDR1 is SGHTA and CDR2 FQGTGA. The CDR3 runs 16 residues. With V trimmed by 2 bases and J by 1 base, 5 bases remained unmatched. DNA for the CDR3: TGTGCCAGCAGCTTAGCCCCAGCGGGGTCCTACAATGAGCAGTTCTTC. This codes for CASSLAPAGSYNEQFF. Full variable domain (missing parts from reference TRBV7-3 and TRBJ2-1): GAGVSQTPSNKVTEKGKYVELRCDPISGHTALYWYRQSLGQGPEFLIYFQGTGAADDSGLPNDRFFAVRPEGSVSTLKIQRTERGDSAVYLCASSLAPAGSYNEQFFGPGTRLTVL.

The chain recombines TRBV11-1 with TRBJ1-2; TRBD1 matches at 9 bases. Germline CDR1 SGHAT, CDR2 FQDESV (reference sequence). After removal of 5 bases from V and 4 bases from J, the junction contained 2 bases not matched to a gene. The CDR3 contains 13 residues. DNA of the CDR3: TGTGCCAGCAGCGGACAGGGGTCCTATGGCTACACCTTC. Translated, it gives CASSGQGSYGYTF.

The rearrangement links TRBV18 to TRBJ2-5, with a tentative D call TRBD1 (5 bases). Germline V CDR1 and CDR2: KGHSH, LQKENI. The CDR3 runs to 13 residues. V dropped 4 bases and J dropped 5 bases, with 11 bases sitting between them. The CDR3 DNA reads TGTGCCAGCTCACTTTCAGGGATCGAGACCCAGTACTTC. Encoded protein: CASSLSGIETQYF.

Notes on this clone: Its ends do not fully match the called genes, so a read error is possible. The V gene is TRBV7-9, the J gene TRBJ1-1, with 8 bases identical to TRBD1. This CDR3 contains 12 residues. CDR1 and CDR2 from the germline V gene are SEHNR and FQNEAQ (reference sequence). The CDR3 DNA reads as TGTTCCAGCAGCGGGACAGGTGGGGAAGCTTTCTTT. This sequence encodes CSSSGTGGEAFF.

The V gene is TRBV2, the J gene TRBJ1-5; D possibly corresponds to TRBD1 (5 bases). Germline V gives CDR1 SNHLY, CDR2 FYNNEI. This CDR3 region has 21 residues. Trimming took off 1 base at V and 3 bases at J, with 28 bases between the two ends. CDR3 sequence: CASSEEGVLVSGGNNNQPQHF. CDR3 in DNA: TGTGCCAGCAGTGAAGAAGGCGTCCTGGTGTCGGGGGGAAATAACAATCAGCCCCAGCATTTT.

The J gene is TRBJ2-7, the V gene TRBV15; weak D call: TRBD1 (5 bases). The CDR3 sequence is 14 residues long. Germline CDR1 LNHNV, CDR2 YYDKDF (reference sequence). V lost 0 bases, J lost 1 base, and 7 bases lay in between. The CDR3 bases are TGTGCCACCAGCAGAGACAGGGCTTCCTACGAGCAGTACTTC. This sequence encodes CATSRDRASYEQYF.

The chain is built from TRBV6-1 and TRBJ1-4; TRBD1 might be the D (5 bases). Trimming stripped 3 bases from V and 7 bases from J, with 21 bases between. CDR3 length equals 17 residues. Germline V gene data show CDR1 as MNHNS and CDR2 as SASEGT. In DNA, the CDR3 is TGTGCCAGCAGTGAGGGAGGGGCGAGGATGTCTAGTGAAAAACTGTTTTTT. It translates to CASSEGGARMSSEKLFF.

The sample holds one count of this clone. The V call is TRBV5-8, the J call TRBJ2-5, with TRBD2 matching 8 bases. J gave up 2 bases and V 0 bases, and 6 bases lay outside the gene matches. The CDR3 covers 16 residues. Germline V gene lookup returns CDR1 SGHTS and CDR2 YDEGEE. The CDR3 bases are TGTGCCAGCAGCTTGGGAGCGGGGGTCCTACAAGAGACCCAGTACTTC. Its protein product is CASSLGAGVLQETQYF.

The chain uses TRBV7-2 and TRBJ1-2; TRBD1 matches at 7 bases. Germline V lookup: CDR1 SGHTA, CDR2 FQGNSA. The trim removed 1 base at V and 6 bases at J, leaving 8 bases unmatched. This CDR3 has 15 amino acids. The DNA for the CDR3 is TGTGCCAGCAGCTTAGAGGTGGACAGGAAAAATGGCTACACCTTC. It specifies CASSLEVDRKNGYTF.

The V gene is TRBV1, the J gene TRBJ2-2; the DNA was not compared with TRBD2, the D call given in the table. TRBV1 is flagged as a pseudogene. This CDR3 has 18 amino acids. The CDR3 spells CTSSQGGLAGAHTGELFF. DNA for the CDR3: TGCACCAGCAGCCAAGGGGGGCTAGCGGGGGCCCACACCGGGGAGCTGTTTTTT.

This clone was seen a handful of times. V is TRBV6-4 and J is TRBJ2-3; no clear D. The CDR3 sequence is 13 residues long. Germline V lookup: CDR1 MRHNA, CDR2 SNTAGT. Trimming cost V 5 bases and J 4 bases, with 10 bases left between them. The CDR3 DNA reads as TGTGCCAGCAGTCCAACTGAGGCAGATACGCAGTATTTT. Encoded protein: CASSPTEADTQYF.

V and J are TRBV28 and TRBJ1-2, with 7 positions matching TRBD1. Germline CDR1 reads MDHEN; CDR2 reads SYDVKM. The V segment lost 6 bases and the J segment 4 bases; nucleotides outside the gene matches: 11. This CDR3 contains 15 residues. CDR3 DNA: TGTGCCAGCAGGACAGGGTTCGGACCGTTCTATGGCTACACCTTC. This encodes CASRTGFGPFYGYTF.

The genes are TRBV27 and TRBJ2-1; D ambiguous. The CDR3 extends over 14 amino acids. Per germline, CDR1 MNHEY and CDR2 SMNVEV (reference sequence). Between the trimmed V and J ends, which lost 8 bases and 5 bases, there was a span of 16 bases. The CDR3 DNA sequence: TGTGCCAGCCGCCTCGCTGGTGGCAACAATGAGCAGTTCTTC. Translating it yields CASRLAGGNNEQFF.

J is TRBJ2-7 and V is TRBV27, with 8 bases matching TRBD1. V gave up 0 bases and J gave up 3 bases; unmatched junction bases: 7. Germline assignment: CDR1 MNHEY and CDR2 SMNVEV (reference sequence). The CDR3 extends over 16 amino acids. CDR3 residues: CASSLSGQGGFYEQYF. The CDR3 bases are TGTGCCAGCAGTTTATCCGGACAGGGCGGTTTCTACGAGCAGTACTTC.